This T cell receptor (beta chain) was sequenced for a study of control samples from healthy donors and cancer patients. Profiling relied on immunoSEQ multiplex PCR, and the TCRdb table lists in-frame clones only, not all of them. The sample lists over 150,000 clones; 96% were seen once. The CDR3 consists of 17 residues. The germline V gene encodes CDR1 MDHEN and CDR2 SYDVKM. V dropped 5 bases and J dropped 4 bases, with 23 bases sitting between them. This TCR was sampled from a woman in her 30s in good health. The V call is TRBV28, the J call TRBJ1-2; D is perhaps TRBD1 (5 bases). The sequenced sample was blood. CDR3 region: CASSPPTHGTLAYGYTF. CDR3 nucleotides: TGTGCCAGCAGTCCCCCGACCCACGGGACTTTGGCCTATGGCTACACCTTC.